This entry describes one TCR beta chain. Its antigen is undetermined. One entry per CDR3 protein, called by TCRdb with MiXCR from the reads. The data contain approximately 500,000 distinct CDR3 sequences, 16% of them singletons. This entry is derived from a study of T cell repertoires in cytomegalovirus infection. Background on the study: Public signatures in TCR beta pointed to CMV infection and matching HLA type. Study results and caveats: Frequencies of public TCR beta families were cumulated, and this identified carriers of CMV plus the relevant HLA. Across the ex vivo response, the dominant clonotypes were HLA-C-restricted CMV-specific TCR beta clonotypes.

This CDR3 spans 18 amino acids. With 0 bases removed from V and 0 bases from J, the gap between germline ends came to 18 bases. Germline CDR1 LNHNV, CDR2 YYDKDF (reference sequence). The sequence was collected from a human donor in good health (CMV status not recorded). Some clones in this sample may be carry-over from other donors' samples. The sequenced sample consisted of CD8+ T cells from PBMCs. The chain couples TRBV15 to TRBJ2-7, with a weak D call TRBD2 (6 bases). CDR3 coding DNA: TGTGCCACCAGCAGAGATCGGAGGGGTCTACTAAACTCCTACGAGCAGTACTTC. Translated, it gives CATSRDRRGLLNSYEQYF.